The sequence of this TCR beta chain was determined in a study of tumor and adjacent non-tumor tissue in lung cancer listed by TCRdb under 2018. In terms of the full investigation: The cohort included more than 9 adenocarcinoma, a couple of squamous cell carcinoma and 1 small cell lung cancer patients. In total, sequencing yielded 125,075,908 productive TCRbeta reads, which works out to an average of around 4.2 million reads per sample. TCRbeta CDR3 sequencing was performed on 25 to 30 paired specimens, with one tumor sample and one normal lung sample collected per patient. Bulk TCRbeta repertoires were compared between lung tumor tissue and matched distant non-tumor lung tissue obtained from fewer than 16 lung cancer patients. The 15 or so patients were aged roughly 31 to 80 years, included 10 men and 5 women, and had TNM stage I to III disease. Broader findings and caveats from the paper: Only about 14 patients were in the cohort, and the authors stated that larger samples and more detailed clinical data are needed. Because peripheral blood was not sequenced, the blood TCRbeta repertoires of the lung cancer patients in the study went unexamined. TCR diversity was significantly higher in younger patients, and greater tumor TCR diversity was associated with shorter overall survival and shorter disease-free survival. A significantly larger cumulative share of the repertoire was made up by the top 100 clones in normal lung than in tumor tissue. Neither the sequencing platform nor unique molecular identifiers are mentioned in the methods. Significantly higher TCR diversity (inverse Simpson) was observed in tumor tissue than in normal lung tissue (about 410 vs 180, P = 0.0075, Mann-Whitney U test).

From cysteine to phenylalanine, the CDR3 is 15 amino acids long. The sequence is cut down to CDR3 DNA, 45 bases in frame from base 1. CDR1 and CDR2, looked up from the germline V gene, are SNHLY and FYNNEI. Preparation of the library involved multiplex PCR. TCRdb names Illumina HiSeq 2500 as the instrument used. TCRbeta libraries were built by three rounds of nested PCR using primers (Table S4), following protocols modified from ARM-PCR. PCR products of 200-500 bp were gel-excised and purified with the QIAquick gel extraction kit before sequencing. The authors' pipeline ran thus. Trimmomatic was used to clean the reads, FLASH was used to merge the reads into complete CDR3 sequences, and MiTCR was used to assign the reads to V(D)J germline segments. Clonal diversity was computed as the inverse Simpson's index with VDJtools. A read counted as productive if the sequence was in-frame and lacked a premature stop codon. TCRdb redid the processing of the public reads, applying fastp at Q25 and MiXCR, and retained in-frame beta chains. Here each entry gathers all rows of one CDR3 protein and keeps the most common genes and DNA. These V and J calls are TCRdb output, not the study's own analysis. Within this sample are tens of thousands of distinct CDR3 sequences, with roughly 66% of them counted one time only. The top ten clones comprise 18% of the sample.

With regard to this clonotype: Its antigen target is currently unknown. Mismatch with germline at one junction end may stem from a read error.

Bulk unsorted tissue served as the source for RNA extraction, and RNA quality was assessed using a NanoDrop ND-1000 and an Agilent 2100. Donors were newly diagnosed lung cancer patients admitted for thoracic surgery in China between August and November 2014, without prior chemotherapy. Patients with previous radiotherapy or chemotherapy, or with another concurrent cancer, were excluded from the study. Surgical tissue pieces of roughly 1-2.3 cm3 were preserved in RNAlater solution and stored at -80 °C until use. The chain is made from TRBV2 and TRBJ2-1, with 9 bases in between that match TRBD2. The specimen sequenced was lung tumor tissue. This clonotype was sampled from a man aged 55 to 69 with non-small cell lung cancer. The nucleotide sequence is TGTGGCAGCTCCACTAGGCGGGGGGGCTACAATGAGCAGTTCTTC. Its protein is CGSSTRRGGYNEQFF.